These 20 T cell receptor beta chains were sequenced from one sample in a study of blood T cell repertoires in COVID-19. Here immunoSEQ multiplex PCR was the method, and the copy in TCRdb shows in-frame clones only, minus some. The sample records approximately 40,000 clones, around nine tenths being singletons. The sequenced material came from peripheral blood. These receptors were taken from a man aged 55 to 70 with COVID-19, enrolled during active disease.

This clone was seen just once. This sequence joins TRBV7-2 and TRBJ2-1, with D tentatively TRBD1 (5 bases). This CDR3 comprises 14 residues. Germline V gene data show CDR1 as SGHTA and CDR2 as FQGNSA. V lost 5 bases, J lost 4 bases, and 12 bases lay in between. CDR3 sequence reads: CASSTADRYNEQFF. In DNA, the CDR3 is TGTGCCAGCAGCACCGCAGACAGATACAATGAGCAGTTCTTC.

This chain connects TRBV28 to TRBJ1-2; D might be TRBD1 (6 bases). CDR1 MDHEN and CDR2 SYDVKM come from the germline V gene. V gave up 0 bases and J gave up 3 bases, with 11 bases separating them. This CDR3 has 15 amino acids. The CDR3 DNA reads as TGTGCCAGCAGTTTATGGGGGGCTGTGTACTATGGCTACACCTTC. Translation: CASSLWGAVYYGYTF.

The rearrangement links TRBV13 to TRBJ1-1, with 8 positions matching TRBD1. The CDR3 contains 13 residues. V was pared by 7 bases and J by 8 bases, with 9 bases of the junction left unmatched. The V gene's germline CDR1 is PRHDT and CDR2 FYEKMQ (reference sequence). For the CDR3, the DNA is TGTGCCAGCAATCAGGGGGCTAGGGTGGAAGCTTTCTTT. It yields the protein CASNQGARVEAFF.

CDR3 bases: TGCGCCAGCAGTCAATTTGGACAGGGGGGATCTGAAAAACTGTTTTTT. Translated: CASSQFGQGGSEKLFF. The rearrangement uses TRBV23-1 and TRBJ1-4; 10 positions match TRBD1. TRBV23-1 is marked as an open reading frame, function uncertain. The CDR3 loop spans 16 amino acids. The junction had 6 bases not matched to a gene; V was cut back by 1 base and J by 7 bases.

The chain is built from TRBV3-1 (or the pseudogene TRBV3-2) and TRBJ2-2, with D tentatively TRBD1 (5 bases). Trimming stripped 1 base from V and 4 bases from J, with 7 bases between. Germline lookup yields CDR1 LGHDT and CDR2 YNNKEL (reference sequence). This CDR3 is built from 14 residues. CDR3 nucleotide sequence: TGTGCCAGCAGCCAAGCGACAGCCACCGGGGAGCTGTTTTTT. Encoded protein: CASSQATATGELFF.

This chain connects TRBV5-4 to TRBJ2-2; D gene unclear. CDR1 and CDR2 (germline): SGHNT, YYREEE (reference sequence). The V and J ends lost 5 bases and 7 bases respectively, with 12 bases between them. The CDR3 consists of 13 residues. In DNA, the CDR3 is TGTGCCAGCAGGCTAGGCGTGGACGGGGAGCTGTTTTTT. It encodes CASRLGVDGELFF.

V usage is TRBV5-1 and J usage is TRBJ2-7; TRBD2 matches at 7 bases. V lost 2 bases to trimming and J lost 5 bases; unmatched junction nucleotides: 10. The CDR3 runs 15 residues. From germline, CDR1 is SGHRS and CDR2 YFSETQ. The CDR3 is CASSFGSSGNDEQYF. As DNA, the CDR3 is TGCGCCAGCAGCTTCGGGTCCAGCGGGAATGACGAGCAGTACTTC.

This chain joins TRBV6-1 and TRBJ1-5, with TRBD1 as a possible D gene (5 bases). Germline-derived CDR1 and CDR2 are MNHNS and SASEGT. CDR3 size: 15 residues. Trimming shortened V by 3 bases and J by 1 base, and 10 bases separated the two germline ends. Here the CDR3 DNA reads TGTGCCAGCAGTGATTACACAGGAAGCAATCAGCCCCAGCATTTT. As protein: CASSDYTGSNQPQHF.

The J gene is TRBJ2-1, the V gene TRBV19; TRBD2 matches 11 bases. V lost 8 bases to trimming and J lost 8 bases; unmatched junction nucleotides: 11. This CDR3 is 15 amino acids long. Germline V gene sequence: CDR1 LNHDA, CDR2 SQIVND (reference sequence). The CDR3 here is CASGKTSGVWDEQFF. DNA of the CDR3: TGTGCCAGTGGGAAGACTAGCGGGGTTTGGGATGAGCAGTTCTTC.

The chain joins TRBV10-2 to TRBJ2-2, with 8 bases aligning to TRBD1. V was clipped by 7 bases and J by 5 bases; unmatched bases: 3. Germline assignment: CDR1 WSHSY and CDR2 SAAADI. CDR3 length equals 13 residues. For the CDR3, the DNA is TGCGCCAGCATCGGGGACAGGACCGGGGAGCTGTTTTTT. Translated, it gives CASIGDRTGELFF.

The genes are TRBV9 and TRBJ1-1; 7 bases are shared with TRBD1. V lost 3 bases to trimming and J lost 6 bases; unmatched junction nucleotides: 8. CDR3 size: 14 residues. Per germline, CDR1 SGDLS and CDR2 YYNGEE. CDR3 region: CASSASGTAPEAFF. CDR3 in DNA: TGTGCCAGCAGCGCTTCCGGGACAGCTCCTGAAGCTTTCTTT.

The genes are TRBV3-1 (or the pseudogene TRBV3-2) and TRBJ2-7, with 9 bases fitting TRBD1. The trim removed 3 bases at V and 5 bases at J, leaving 11 bases unmatched. Germline-derived CDR1 and CDR2 are LGHDT and YNNKEL (reference sequence). The CDR3 totals 16 residues. The CDR3 DNA follows: TGTGCCAGCAGCCATCAGGGACAGGGTGGACTCGACGAGCAGTACTTC. This codes for CASSHQGQGGLDEQYF.

This chain links TRBV2 with TRBJ2-3; D gene ambiguous. The CDR3 totals 13 residues. Trimming removed 4 bases at V and 2 bases at J, with 7 bases between. From germline, CDR1 is SNHLY and CDR2 FYNNEI. The CDR3 loop is CASSALHTDTQYF. CDR3 DNA: TGTGCCAGCAGTGCACTGCACACAGATACGCAGTATTTT.

V usage is TRBV15 and J usage is TRBJ2-5, with a possible D match to TRBD2 (5 bases). Germline assignment: CDR1 LNHNV and CDR2 YYDKDF (reference sequence). Trimming left V 1 base short and J 5 bases short, with 11 bases between. The CDR3 has 14 residues. The DNA of the CDR3 is TGTGCCACCAGCAGAGGGGGAGTGGGGGAGACCCAGTACTTC. Amino acid sequence: CATSRGGVGETQYF.

The table lists this clone with a count of one. The chain has TRBV7-2 and TRBJ1-1, with D unclear. The length of the CDR3 is 14 residues. The V gene lost 7 bases and the J gene lost 1 base, with 13 bases spanning the gap. The germline V gene has CDR1 SGHTA and CDR2 FQGNSA. The CDR3 reads CASTPWLRNTEAFF. The CDR3 coding sequence is TGTGCCAGCACCCCCTGGTTGAGGAACACTGAAGCTTTCTTT. Full variable domain (rest looked up from reference TRBV7-2 and TRBJ1-1): GAGVSQSPSNKVTEKGKDVELRCDPISGHTALYWYRQSLGQGLEFLIYFQGNSAPDKSGLPSDRFSAERTGGSVSTLTIQRTQQEDSAVYLCASTPWLRNTEAFFGQGTRLTVV.

The V and J genes are TRBV19 and TRBJ1-2; the match to TRBD1 covers 7 bases. The CDR3 loop spans 13 amino acids. CDR1 and CDR2 (germline): LNHDA, SQIVND (reference sequence). V trimming: 9 bases; J trimming: 3 bases; junction bases outside the gene matches: 7. The chain's CDR3 is CASATGLYYGYTF. The CDR3 DNA sequence: TGTGCCAGCGCGACAGGGCTCTACTATGGCTACACCTTC.

This chain joins TRBV14 and TRBJ2-1; possible D gene TRBD2, 6 bases. The CDR3 extends over 13 amino acids. From germline, CDR1 is SGHDN and CDR2 FVKESK. Trimming cost V 5 bases and J 9 bases, with 14 bases left between them. CDR3 bases: TGTGCCAGCAGCTCCGCGGCGGGAACTGAGCAGTTCTTC. Protein: CASSSAAGTEQFF. Complete variable domain (other parts from reference TRBV14 and TRBJ2-1): EAGVTQFPSHSVIEKGQTVTLRCDPISGHDNLYWYRRVMGKEIKFLLHFVKESKQDESGMPNNRFLAERTGGTYSTLKVQPAELEDSGVYFCASSSAAGTEQFFGPGTRLTVL.

The chain carries TRBV2 and TRBJ1-4; the D gene is possibly TRBD1 (6 bases). CDR3 length: 15 amino acids. The V and J ends lost 2 bases and 2 bases respectively, with 9 bases between them. CDR1 and CDR2 (germline): SNHLY, FYNNEI. CDR3 region: CASSERTVTNEKLFF. Here the CDR3 DNA reads TGTGCCAGCAGTGAAAGGACAGTTACTAATGAAAAACTGTTTTTT.

There are a few counts of this clone. J is TRBJ1-1 and V is TRBV7-9; D might be TRBD1 (6 bases). Germline CDR1 SEHNR, CDR2 FQNEAQ (reference sequence). The CDR3 contains 13 residues. Trimming left V 6 bases short and J 3 bases short, with 11 bases between. CDR3 in amino acids: CASRLDSHTEAFF. CDR3 nucleotide sequence: TGTGCCAGCAGATTGGACAGCCACACTGAAGCTTTCTTT.

J is TRBJ1-2 and V is TRBV18; TRBD1 agrees at 7 bases. The germline gives CDR1 KGHSH, CDR2 LQKENI. The CDR3 has 14 residues. V shed 6 bases, J shed 1 base, and the junction held 5 bases outside the gene matches. The CDR3, as DNA: TGTGCCAGCTCCGGGACAGTAGATAACTATGGCTACACCTTC. Encoded protein: CASSGTVDNYGYTF. The complete variable domain, with remaining parts taken from reference TRBV18 and TRBJ1-2, reads NAGVMQNPRHLVRRRGQEARLRCSPMKGHSHVYWYRQLPEEGLKFMVYLQKENIIDESGMPKERFSAEFPKEGPSILRIQQVVRGDSAAYFCASSGTVDNYGYTFGSGTRLTVV.